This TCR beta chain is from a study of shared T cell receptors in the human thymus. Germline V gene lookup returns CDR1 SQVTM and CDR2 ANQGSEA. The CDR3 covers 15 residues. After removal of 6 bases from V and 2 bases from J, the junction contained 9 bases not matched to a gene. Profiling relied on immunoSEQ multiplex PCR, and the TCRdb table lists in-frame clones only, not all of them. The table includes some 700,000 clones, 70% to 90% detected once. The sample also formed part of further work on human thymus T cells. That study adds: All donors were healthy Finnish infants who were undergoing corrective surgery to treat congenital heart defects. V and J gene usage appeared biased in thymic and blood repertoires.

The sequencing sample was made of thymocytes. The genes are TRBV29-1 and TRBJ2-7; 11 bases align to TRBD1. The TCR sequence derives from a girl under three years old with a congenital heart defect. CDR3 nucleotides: TGCAGCGTGAAAGGACAGGGGGCATTAACCTACGAGCAGTACTTC. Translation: CSVKGQGALTYEQYF.